This T cell receptor beta chain emerged from a study of neurological immune-mediated disorders. Study conclusions and caveats: The absence of any CDR3 amino acid sequence shared by expanded clones across subjects suggests that repertoires were private in all groups.

One entry per CDR3 protein, called by TCRdb with MiXCR from the 5' RACE reads. This sample has 50,000 or so distinct CDR3 sequences, with around 4% found just once. The CDR3 runs to 15 residues. Trimming removed 4 bases from V and 7 bases from J, with 17 bases in between. Looked up from germline, CDR1 is SGHDT and CDR2 is YYEEEE. Concerning this clonotype: Its antigen is still unknown. Possible read error: a much larger clone is one base away.

The genes are TRBV5-6 and TRBJ2-2; weak D call: TRBD2 (8 bases). Material for sequencing was PBMCs. This TCR derives from a man aged 60-69 years with multiple sclerosis. The DNA of the CDR3 is TGTGCCAGCAGCCAGGGGGGGACTAGTGGCGGGGAGCTGTTTTTT. It encodes CASSQGGTSGGELFF.